This entry concerns a single T cell receptor (beta chain). Repertoires were generated with immunoSEQ multiplex PCR, while TCRdb's copy carries only in-frame clones and drops some. The sample lists about 79,000 clones, more than 85% occurring once. The data are from a study of control samples from healthy donors and cancer patients. The CDR3 sequence is 17 residues long. Losses at the gene ends were 2 bases for V and 5 bases for J; bases not matched to a gene: 11. In germline, CDR1 is MNHEY, CDR2 SVGEGT. This receptor was identified in a middle-aged woman with lung cancer. What was sequenced was PBMCs. V is TRBV6-2 or TRBV6-3 and J is TRBJ2-5; 10 bases agree with TRBD2. In DNA, the CDR3 is TGTGCCAGCAGTTACGGGGCTAGCGGGGGCTTGATGGAGACCCAGTACTTC. Protein sequence: CASSYGASGGLMETQYF.